These 14 T cell receptor beta chains were all obtained from the same sample, sequenced in a study of cytomegalovirus exposure and HLA in healthy donors. With 60 Vbeta and 13 Jbeta primers, the PCR was carried out. Only in-frame clones appear in the TCRdb table, and some are missing; sequencing was by immunoSEQ multiplex PCR. The sample lists about 120,000 clones; 79% were seen once. The sequenced material came from PBMCs. These receptor sequences come from a young man in good health and CMV-seronegative.

This sequence joins TRBV6-5 and TRBJ2-4; 11 bases line up with TRBD2. The junction had 4 bases not matched to a gene; V was cut back by 6 bases and J by 9 bases. The CDR3 sequence is 13 residues long. Looked up from germline, CDR1 is MNHEY and CDR2 is SVGAGI. The DNA of the CDR3 is TGTGCCAGCAGACTAGCGGGAGAGGCCATTCAGTACTTC. It is translated as CASRLAGEAIQYF.

This sequence joins TRBV19 and TRBJ1-2, with D possibly TRBD1 on 5 matching bases. Trimming took off 4 bases at V and 1 base at J, with 13 bases between the two ends. Germline values: CDR1 LNHDA, CDR2 SQIVND (reference sequence). This CDR3 contains 15 residues. CDR3 in amino acids: CASSTSDRFNYGYTF. The CDR3 nucleotides are TGTGCCAGTAGTACGTCCGACAGATTTAACTATGGCTACACCTTC.

The chain is built from TRBV11-3 and TRBJ2-1, with 13 bases matching TRBD2. CDR3 length: 16 amino acids. From germline, CDR1 is SGHNT and CDR2 YENEEA. V was pared by 0 bases and J by 9 bases, with 5 bases of the junction left unmatched. The CDR3 protein is CASSLEGTSGKGEQFF. In DNA, the CDR3 is TGTGCCAGCAGCTTAGAAGGGACTAGCGGGAAGGGTGAGCAGTTCTTC.

This chain joins TRBV4-2 and TRBJ2-6; 12 bases match TRBD1. Per germline, CDR1 LGHNA and CDR2 YNFKEQ. The CDR3 spans 16 residues. After removal of 3 bases from V and 4 bases from J, the junction contained 1 base not matched to a gene. Written as DNA, the CDR3 is TGTGCCAGCAGCCAGGGACAGGGGGCCGGGGCCAACGTCCTGACTTTC. Translating gives CASSQGQGAGANVLTF.

The rearrangement joins TRBV7-3 to TRBJ1-2; maybe TRBD1 (5 bases). This CDR3 has 16 residues. Trimming cost V 2 bases and J 5 bases, with 18 bases left between them. Germline CDR1 and CDR2: SGHTA and FQGTGA. CDR3 nucleotides: TGTGCCAGCAGCTTAGCCCCACAGACAGCGAGATATGGCTACACCTTC. It translates to CASSLAPQTARYGYTF.

This clone was counted a single time. The J gene is TRBJ2-1, the V gene TRBV1; TRBD2 is taken as the D call from the table, unchecked against the DNA. TRBV1 is given as a pseudogene. The CDR3 totals 23 residues. CDR3 amino acids: CTSSQDPRRWTSSETSSYNEQFF. The DNA for the CDR3 is TGCACCAGCAGCCAAGATCCGAGGCGATGGACTAGCTCGGAGACGAGCTCCTACAATGAGCAGTTCTTC.

V and J are TRBV7-9 and TRBJ1-1; D gene unclear. V lost 4 bases, J lost 4 bases, and 4 bases lay in between. This CDR3 is 11 amino acids long. Germline V gene data show CDR1 as SEHNR and CDR2 as FQNEAQ (reference sequence). The CDR3 DNA reads as TGTGCCAGCAGCTCGGTCACTGAAGCTTTCTTT. Amino acids: CASSSVTEAFF.

The V gene is TRBV4-3, the J gene TRBJ2-7; D is possibly TRBD1 (5 bases). The germline V gene has CDR1 LGHNA and CDR2 YSLEER. The CDR3 has 15 amino acids. Deletions cut 1 base from V and 5 bases from J, with 15 bases between. Written as DNA, the CDR3 is TGCGCCAGCAGCCAAGGTTTCGTCGACAGACACGAGCAGTACTTC. It yields the protein CASSQGFVDRHEQYF.

This chain links TRBV28 with TRBJ1-1; 9 bases line up with TRBD1. The CDR3 totals 16 residues. The J segment lost 1 base and the V segment lost 6 bases, leaving 9 bases of the junction unmatched. In germline, CDR1 is MDHEN, CDR2 SYDVKM. The chain's CDR3 is CASSRTGQGKNTEAFF. The DNA of the CDR3 is TGTGCCAGCAGCCGAACAGGACAGGGGAAGAACACTGAAGCTTTCTTT. The variable domain in full, with the rest retrieved from reference TRBV28 and TRBJ1-1, is DVKVTQSSRYLVKRTGEKVFLECVQDMDHENMFWYRQDPGLGLRLIYFSYDVKMKEKGDIPEGYSVSREKKERFSLILESASTNQTSMYLCASSRTGQGKNTEAFFGQGTRLTVV.

The chain combines TRBV28 with TRBJ2-7; TRBD1 matches at 7 bases. V shed 5 bases, J shed 7 bases, and the junction held 8 bases outside the gene matches. There are 13 residues in the CDR3. CDR1 and CDR2 (germline): MDHEN, SYDVKM. CDR3 sequence reads: CASSPNRGWEQYF. The DNA for the CDR3 is TGTGCCAGCAGTCCTAACAGGGGATGGGAGCAGTACTTC.

The chain uses TRBV6-1 and TRBJ2-3; D possibly corresponds to TRBD2 (6 bases). Germline loops: CDR1 MNHNS, CDR2 SASEGT. The CDR3 loop spans 13 amino acids. The V end was cut by 3 bases, the J end by 11 bases, with 15 bases between. The CDR3 region is CASSDLLAGEQYF. The CDR3 region has the DNA TGTGCCAGCAGTGACCTACTAGCCGGGGAGCAGTATTTT.

The genes are TRBV7-9 and TRBJ2-7; D perhaps matches TRBD1 (6 bases). Germline V gene data show CDR1 as SEHNR and CDR2 as FQNEAQ (reference sequence). The V and J ends lost 5 bases and 2 bases respectively, with 13 bases between them. The CDR3 extends over 14 amino acids. The CDR3, as DNA: TGTGCCAGCAGCGGACGACAGGCTCCCTACGAGCAGTACGTC. This sequence encodes CASSGRQAPYEQYV.

The genes are TRBV19 and TRBJ2-3; 7 bases match TRBD1. Trimming removed 10 bases from V and 0 bases from J; junction bases left unmatched: 7. Germline-derived CDR1 and CDR2 are LNHDA and SQIVND (reference sequence). The CDR3 has 14 residues. Here the CDR3 DNA reads TGTGCCACAAAGGGACAGATTAGCACAGATACGCAGTATTTT. It specifies CATKGQISTDTQYF.

This clone occurred a few times. The chain couples TRBV6-5 to TRBJ2-6, with D possibly TRBD1 on 6 matching bases. The V end lost 5 bases, the J end lost 0 bases, and 8 bases lay between the germline ends. The CDR3 has 15 amino acids. Germline CDR1 and CDR2: MNHEY and SVGAGI. The CDR3 spells CASSHRASGANVLTF. In DNA form, the CDR3 reads TGTGCCAGCAGTCACAGGGCCTCTGGGGCCAACGTCCTGACTTTC.